Sequencing of this TCR beta chain was carried out in a study of T-cell reconstitution after alpha-beta-depleted transplantation in children. From germline, CDR1 is SEHNR and CDR2 FQNEAQ (reference sequence). The CDR3 has 16 amino acids. The J segment lost 7 bases and the V segment lost 3 bases, leaving 8 bases of the junction unmatched. During its preparation, the TCRbeta library received unique molecular identifiers. In TCRdb, the PCR reads were re-called with MiXCR into one record per CDR3 protein. The sample consists of 70,000 to 95,000 distinct CDR3 sequences, 10% to 15% of them appearing once. Ten or more counts support this clonotype.

The sample consisted of PBMCs from the stem cell graft donor, taken from the stem cell graft. The receptor was isolated from a human donor who donated a stem cell graft to a child with inherited bone marrow failure. J is TRBJ2-7 and V is TRBV7-9; 14 bases are a match to TRBD2. DNA of the CDR3: TGTGCCAGCAGCTTCGCGACTAGCGGGGGGGCGAGGGAGCAGTACTTC. It translates to CASSFATSGGAREQYF.